The 26 T cell receptor beta chains below all came from one sample that was sequenced in a study of shared clonotypes between healthy human individuals. Profiling relied on immunoSEQ multiplex PCR, and the TCRdb table lists in-frame clones only, not all of them. Seen here are about 2.3 million clones, 90% to 95% observed once, and the top ten hold under 0.45%. Sequenced sample: naive CD4+ T cells from PBMCs. The subset: CD45RA+ positively selected. These receptors were taken from a man between 18 and 35 years old in good health. Some clones in this sample may be carry-over from other donors' samples.

The CDR3 is CASSTQAESSYNEQFF. CDR3 sequence (DNA): TGCGCCAGCTCAACCCAAGCAGAGAGCTCCTACAATGAGCAGTTCTTC. The gene calls are TRBV5-1 and TRBJ2-1; D unclear. CDR3 length: 16 residues. Trimming left V 7 bases short and J 0 bases short, with 17 bases between. Germline assignment: CDR1 SGHRS and CDR2 YFSETQ.

The chain couples TRBV11-2 to TRBJ2-2; D is unresolved. The V end was cut by 1 base, the J end by 7 bases, with 13 bases between. The germline CDR1 and CDR2 sequences are SGHAT and FQNNGV. The CDR3 is 15 amino acids. CDR3 protein: CASSLVREVHGELFF. In DNA, the CDR3 is TGTGCCAGCAGCTTAGTTAGGGAAGTCCACGGGGAGCTGTTTTTT.

The CDR3 spells CASSRRGGKSGRDSDTQYF. The CDR3 region has the DNA TGTGCCAGCAGCCGCCGAGGGGGGAAGAGCGGGAGAGATTCAGATACGCAGTATTTT. The rearrangement links TRBV5-6 to TRBJ2-3; TRBD2 matches at 8 bases. The V segment lost 4 bases and the J segment 4 bases; nucleotides outside the gene matches: 20. CDR1 is SGHDT and CDR2 is YYEEEE in the germline V gene. The CDR3 contains 19 residues.

CDR3 coding DNA: TGCGCCAGCAGCAAACAGGGTGGGAACACTGAAGCTTTCTTT. Translated: CASSKQGGNTEAFF. V usage is TRBV5-1 and J usage is TRBJ1-1, with D possibly matching TRBD1 (6 bases). V was shortened by 4 bases and J by 1 base, with 11 bases between the two germline ends. This CDR3 has 14 residues. In germline, CDR1 is SGHRS, CDR2 YFSETQ.

The CDR3 spells CASSHWYTEAFF. The CDR3 nucleotides read TGTGCCAGCAGCCACTGGTACACTGAAGCTTTCTTT. This rearrangement joins TRBV7-9 to TRBJ1-1; no definite D call. Deletions cut 5 bases from V and 3 bases from J, with 7 bases between. CDR1 is SEHNR and CDR2 is FQNEAQ in the germline V gene (reference sequence). CDR3 length equals 12 residues.

CDR3 nucleotide sequence: TGCGCCAGCAGCTTCGGAGCGGGTTCTCTCTCGAATGAGCAGTTCTTC. Protein: CASSFGAGSLSNEQFF. The chain links TRBV5-1 to TRBJ2-1; possible D gene TRBD2, 6 bases. V lost 2 bases, J lost 7 bases, and 19 bases lay in between. This CDR3 is built from 16 residues. Germline V gene lookup returns CDR1 SGHRS and CDR2 YFSETQ.

The rearrangement uses TRBV7-9 and TRBJ2-3; D may be TRBD2 (6 bases). The CDR3 length is 15 residues. V was clipped by 3 bases and J by 4 bases, with 14 bases between them. Germline V CDR1 and CDR2: SEHNR, FQNEAQ (reference sequence). The CDR3 sequence is CASSLSGSGADTQYF. Here the CDR3 DNA reads TGTGCCAGCAGCTTGTCCGGGAGTGGTGCAGATACGCAGTATTTT.

The chain is built from TRBV28 and TRBJ2-5; 7 positions match TRBD1. TRBJ2-7 matches the DNA end more closely, so the J call is doubtful. This CDR3 contains 13 residues. In germline, CDR1 is MDHEN, CDR2 SYDVKM. The CDR3 reads CASSPGQSYEQYF. DNA of the CDR3: TGTGCCAGCAGCCCGGGACAGTCCTACGAGCAGTACTTC.

V gene TRBV11-2 combines with J gene TRBJ1-3; D is undetermined. Trimming removed 5 bases from V and 0 bases from J, with 14 bases in between. Germline assignment: CDR1 SGHAT and CDR2 FQNNGV. This CDR3 is 16 amino acids long. CDR3 nucleotides: TGTGCCAGCAGCCCCCAATGGGGTCTCTCTGGAAACACCATATATTTT. This codes for CASSPQWGLSGNTIYF.

The chain employs TRBV30 and TRBJ1-5, with a weak D call TRBD1 (6 bases). The CDR3 has 14 amino acids. V was clipped by 2 bases and J by 5 bases, with 13 bases between them. In germline, CDR1 is GTSNPN, CDR2 SVGIG (reference sequence). This CDR3 is CAWSMWGADQPQHF. The CDR3 nucleotides read TGTGCCTGGAGTATGTGGGGGGCGGATCAGCCCCAGCATTTT.

This clone was recorded a few times. This rearrangement joins TRBV29-1 to TRBJ1-2; no reliable D call. From germline, CDR1 is SQVTM and CDR2 ANQGSEA. The V end was cut by 4 bases, the J end by 8 bases, with 11 bases between. The CDR3 is made up of 11 amino acids. This CDR3 is CSVVRTMGYTF. The DNA of the CDR3 is TGCAGCGTTGTCAGAACTATGGGCTACACCTTC.

This chain connects TRBV5-1 to TRBJ2-3, with 10 bases aligning to TRBD1. The CDR3 sequence is 15 residues long. Trimming removed 4 bases from V and 5 bases from J; junction bases left unmatched: 7. CDR1 is SGHRS, CDR2 YFSETQ, per germline. CDR3 region: CASSPDRGRGDTQYF. Written as DNA, the CDR3 is TGCGCCAGCAGCCCAGACAGGGGGCGCGGAGATACGCAGTATTTT. Using reference TRBV5-1 and TRBJ2-3 for the parts outside the CDR3, the full variable domain is KAGVTQTPRYLIKTRGQQVTLSCSPISGHRSVSWYQQTPGQGLQFLFEYFSETQRNKGNFPGRFSGRQFSNSRSEMNVSTLELGDSALYLCASSPDRGRGDTQYFGPGTRLTVL.

The V call is TRBV30, the J call TRBJ2-7; D uncertain. CDR3 length: 12 residues. Germline CDR1 and CDR2: GTSNPN and SVGIG (reference sequence). Trimming stripped 1 base from V and 3 bases from J, with 7 bases between. The CDR3 nucleotides read TGTGCCTGGAGTGGGGCCGACTACGAGCAGTACTTC. As protein: CAWSGADYEQYF.

V usage is TRBV19 and J usage is TRBJ2-7; D possibly corresponds to TRBD2 (6 bases). CDR1 is LNHDA and CDR2 is SQIVND in the germline V gene (reference sequence). V gave up 6 bases and J gave up 2 bases, with 14 bases separating them. The CDR3 totals 14 residues. CDR3 protein: CASSPPGTPYEQYF. The CDR3 nucleotides are TGTGCCAGTAGCCCTCCAGGGACTCCCTACGAGCAGTACTTC.

The chain uses TRBV5-1 and TRBJ2-4; D may be TRBD1 or TRBD2 (5 bases each). V lost 5 bases and J lost 4, with 16 bases in between. Germline CDR1 SGHRS, CDR2 YFSETQ. The CDR3 sequence is 15 residues long. As DNA, the CDR3 is TGCGCCAGCAGACCCCCCGGGACGGCAAAAAACATTCAGTACTTC. Protein product: CASRPPGTAKNIQYF.

In regard to this clone: Other DNA sequences in the sample encode the same CDR3. The V gene is TRBV27, the J gene TRBJ2-7; TRBD1 matches at 7 bases. This CDR3 spans 13 amino acids. The germline V gene encodes CDR1 MNHEY and CDR2 SMNVEV (reference sequence). Germline trimming cut 6 bases from V and 4 bases from J; bases unmatched to any gene: 6. The CDR3 DNA reads TGTGCCAGCAGCTTACAGGGGCCTTACGAGCAGTACTTC. Its translation is CASSLQGPYEQYF.

This chain links TRBV29-1 with TRBJ2-3; D not resolved. With 1 base removed from V and 2 bases from J, the gap between germline ends came to 13 bases. The CDR3 is made up of 15 amino acids. Germline loops: CDR1 SQVTM, CDR2 ANQGSEA. The CDR3 reads CSVEARRRFTDTQYF. CDR3 DNA: TGCAGCGTTGAAGCCCGGCGGCGTTTCACAGATACGCAGTATTTT.

The chain employs TRBV25-1 and TRBJ1-1, with 9 nucleotides matching TRBD1. The CDR3 has 12 residues. Germline values: CDR1 MGHDK, CDR2 SYGVNS. V shed 5 bases and J 11 bases; nucleotides not matched to a gene: 6. The CDR3 bases are TGTGCCAGCAGTTTCCGGGACAGGGCTGCTTTCTTT. This encodes CASSFRDRAAFF.

This chain uses TRBV7-3 with TRBJ2-3, with TRBD1 as a possible D gene (6 bases). The CDR3 consists of 15 residues. Germline loops: CDR1 SGHTA, CDR2 FQGTGA. V shed 6 bases and J shed 2 bases, with 15 bases lying between them. The CDR3 nucleotides read TGTGCCAGCAGGCATACCGGACAGTACACAGATACGCAGTATTTT. The encoded protein is CASRHTGQYTDTQYF.

This clone was seen a single time. The chain is built from TRBV6-5 and TRBJ2-5, with a weak D call TRBD1 (5 bases). The V end lost 3 bases, the J end lost 3 bases, and 11 bases lay between the germline ends. This CDR3 region has 14 residues. The germline V gene encodes CDR1 MNHEY and CDR2 SVGAGI. The CDR3 region is CASSYSGWEETQYF. The CDR3 DNA sequence: TGTGCCAGCAGTTATTCAGGGTGGGAAGAGACCCAGTACTTC.

The chain links TRBV5-1 to TRBJ1-5; D call uncertain. V lost 2 bases, J lost 7 bases, and 13 bases lay in between. CDR1 and CDR2 (germline): SGHRS, YFSETQ. The CDR3 consists of 14 residues. CDR3 region: CASSLDSGGQPQHF. In nucleotides, the CDR3 is TGCGCCAGCAGCTTAGACTCGGGCGGGCAGCCCCAGCATTTT.

The chain carries TRBV18 and TRBJ2-1; D uncertain. V was trimmed by 3 bases and J by 6 bases, leaving 9 bases between them. This CDR3 is 13 amino acids long. Per the germline V gene, CDR1 is KGHSH and CDR2 is LQKENI. The CDR3 sequence is CASSPPLANEQFF. CDR3 nucleotide sequence: TGTGCCAGCTCACCGCCACTCGCCAATGAGCAGTTCTTC.

The rearrangement uses TRBV6-5 and TRBJ1-2; D is uncertain. Germline V gene sequence: CDR1 MNHEY, CDR2 SVGAGI. This CDR3 has 13 residues. Trimming took off 6 bases at V and 8 bases at J, with 16 bases between the two ends. The CDR3 loop is CASSHPGFGGYTF. Written as DNA, the CDR3 is TGTGCCAGCAGCCACCCCGGGTTCGGGGGCTACACCTTC.

The chain joins TRBV7-2 to TRBJ1-5; D is unclear. The CDR3 spans 14 residues. CDR1 is SGHTA and CDR2 is FQGNSA in the germline V gene. V was shortened by 3 bases and J by 2 bases, with 8 bases between the two germline ends. CDR3 protein: CASSFGMGNQPQHF. The CDR3 coding sequence is TGTGCCAGCAGCTTTGGGATGGGCAATCAGCCCCAGCATTTT.

The rearrangement links TRBV5-1 to TRBJ2-5; D might be TRBD2 (5 bases). Germline CDR1 SGHRS, CDR2 YFSETQ. The CDR3 is 13 amino acids. V was clipped by 5 bases and J by 3 bases, with 11 bases between them. CDR3 DNA: TGCGCCAGCAGTATGAGCGGAAAAGAGACCCAGTACTTC. Protein: CASSMSGKETQYF.

The chain recombines TRBV7-2 with TRBJ1-2, with 7 bases fitting TRBD1. The germline gives CDR1 SGHTA, CDR2 FQGNSA. This CDR3 is built from 13 residues. The V gene end was trimmed by 5 bases and the J gene end by 3 bases; junction bases not matched to a gene: 3. The CDR3 region is CASSITGDYGYTF. The CDR3 DNA follows: TGTGCCAGCAGCATCACAGGGGACTATGGCTACACCTTC.